The entry that follows covers one T cell receptor (beta chain) sequence. What it binds is not known. This specimen comes from a study of blood T cells in healthy people across ages. Study-wide findings and caveats: The study could not conclusively compare naive and antigen-experienced cells, given its unsorted PBMCs. While age rose, TCR beta diversity per million T cells dropped in a roughly linear way. Investigators viewed diversity estimates from one million T cells as underestimates, the study reported.

The germline gives CDR1 LGHDT, CDR2 YNNKEL (reference sequence). CDR3 length equals 13 residues. Trimming pared 7 bases from V and 0 bases from J, leaving 9 bases between. Primed by a sample-barcoded 5' primer and a J-beta primer mix, a second PCR proceeded for about 6 to 11 cycles. Each cDNA molecule received a tag from a template-switch adaptor that had 12 random nucleotides. TCRdb re-derived calls from the 5' RACE reads in MiXCR, one entry per CDR3 protein. This table has 700,000 to 950,000 distinct CDR3 sequences, roughly 64% appearing once. The TCR sequence derives from a young man in good health. The chain employs TRBV3-1 and TRBJ1-2; D unresolved. Sequencing was carried out using blood. The CDR3: CASKGSANYGYTF. The DNA of the CDR3 is TGTGCCAGCAAGGGCAGCGCTAACTATGGCTACACCTTC.